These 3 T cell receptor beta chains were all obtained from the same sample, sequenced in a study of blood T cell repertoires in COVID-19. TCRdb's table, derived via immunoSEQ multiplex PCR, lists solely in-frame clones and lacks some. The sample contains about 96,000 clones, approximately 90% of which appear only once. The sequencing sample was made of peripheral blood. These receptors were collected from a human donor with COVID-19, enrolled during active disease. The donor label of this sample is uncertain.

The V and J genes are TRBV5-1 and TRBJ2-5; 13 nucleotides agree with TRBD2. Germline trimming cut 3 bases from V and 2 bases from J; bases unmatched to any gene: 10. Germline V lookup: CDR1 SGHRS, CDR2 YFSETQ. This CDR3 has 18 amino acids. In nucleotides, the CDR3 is TGCGCCAGCAGCTCCCCGGGACTAGCGGGGTATAGGCAAGAGACCCAGTACTTC. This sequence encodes CASSSPGLAGYRQETQYF. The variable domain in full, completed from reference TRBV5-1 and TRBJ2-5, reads KAGVTQTPRYLIKTRGQQVTLSCSPISGHRSVSWYQQTPGQGLQFLFEYFSETQRNKGNFPGRFSGRQFSNSRSEMNVSTLELGDSALYLCASSSPGLAGYRQETQYFGPGTRLLVL.

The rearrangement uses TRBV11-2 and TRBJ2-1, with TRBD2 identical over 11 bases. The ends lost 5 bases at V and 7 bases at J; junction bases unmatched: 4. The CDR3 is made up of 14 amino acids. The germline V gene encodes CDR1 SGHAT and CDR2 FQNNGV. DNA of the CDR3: TGTGCCAGCAGCGTGACTAGCGGGGCTAATGAGCAGTTCTTC. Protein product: CASSVTSGANEQFF.

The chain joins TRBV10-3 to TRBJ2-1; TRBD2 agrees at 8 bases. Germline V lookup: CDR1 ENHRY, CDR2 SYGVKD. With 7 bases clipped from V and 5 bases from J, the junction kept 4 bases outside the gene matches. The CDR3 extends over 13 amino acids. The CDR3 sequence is CAINGGGNNEQFF. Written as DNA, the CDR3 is TGTGCCATCAACGGGGGGGGGAACAATGAGCAGTTCTTC.